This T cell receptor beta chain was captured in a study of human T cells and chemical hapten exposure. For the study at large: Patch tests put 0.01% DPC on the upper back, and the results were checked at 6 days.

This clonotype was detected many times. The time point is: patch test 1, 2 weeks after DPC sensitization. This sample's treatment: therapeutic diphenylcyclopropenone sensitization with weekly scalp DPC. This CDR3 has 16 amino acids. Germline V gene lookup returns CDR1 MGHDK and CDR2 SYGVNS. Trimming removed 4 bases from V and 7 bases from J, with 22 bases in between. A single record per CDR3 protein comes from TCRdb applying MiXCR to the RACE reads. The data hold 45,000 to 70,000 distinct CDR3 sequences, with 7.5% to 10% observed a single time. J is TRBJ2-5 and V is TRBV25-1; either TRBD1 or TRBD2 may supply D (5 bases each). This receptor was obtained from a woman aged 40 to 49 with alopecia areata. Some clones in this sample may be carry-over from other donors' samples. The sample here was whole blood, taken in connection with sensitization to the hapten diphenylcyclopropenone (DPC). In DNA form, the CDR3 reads TGTGCCAGCAGTGGCCTGGGACGGTACCTCTGTGTGACCCAGTACTTC. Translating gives CASSGLGRYLCVTQYF.